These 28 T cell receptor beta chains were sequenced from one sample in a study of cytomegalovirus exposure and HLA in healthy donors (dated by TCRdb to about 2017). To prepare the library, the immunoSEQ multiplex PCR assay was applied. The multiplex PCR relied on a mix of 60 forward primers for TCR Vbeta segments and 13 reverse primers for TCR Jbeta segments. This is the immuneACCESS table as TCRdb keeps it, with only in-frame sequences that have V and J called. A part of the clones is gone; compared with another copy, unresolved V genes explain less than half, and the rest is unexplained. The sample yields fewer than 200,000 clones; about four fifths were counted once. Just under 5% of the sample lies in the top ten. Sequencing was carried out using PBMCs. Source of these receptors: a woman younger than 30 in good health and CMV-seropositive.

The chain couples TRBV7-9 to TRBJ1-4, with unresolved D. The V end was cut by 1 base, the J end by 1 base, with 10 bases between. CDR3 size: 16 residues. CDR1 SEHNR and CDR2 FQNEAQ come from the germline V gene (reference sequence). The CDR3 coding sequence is TGTGCCAGCAGCTTAGGAGCGAGTGGAACTAATGAAAAACTGTTTTTT. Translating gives CASSLGASGTNEKLFF. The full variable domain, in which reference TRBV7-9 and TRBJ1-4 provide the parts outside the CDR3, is DTGVSQNPRHKITKRGQNVTFRCDPISEHNRLYWYRQTLGQGPEFLTYFQNEAQLEKSRLLSDRFSAERPKGSFSTLEIQRTEQGDSAMYLCASSLGASGTNEKLFFGSGTQLSVL.

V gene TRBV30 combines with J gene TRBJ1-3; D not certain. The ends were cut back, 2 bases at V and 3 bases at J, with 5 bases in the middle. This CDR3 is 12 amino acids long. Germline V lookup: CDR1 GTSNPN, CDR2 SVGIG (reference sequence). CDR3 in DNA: TGTGCCTGGAGTCCGGTTGGAAACACCATATATTTT. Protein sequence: CAWSPVGNTIYF.

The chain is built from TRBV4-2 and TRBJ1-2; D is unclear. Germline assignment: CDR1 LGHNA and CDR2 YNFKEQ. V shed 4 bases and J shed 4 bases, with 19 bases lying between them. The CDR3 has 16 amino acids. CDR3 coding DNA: TGTGCCAGCAGCCCCATCCGAGGGAACTTCGGCTATGGCTACACCTTC. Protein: CASSPIRGNFGYGYTF.

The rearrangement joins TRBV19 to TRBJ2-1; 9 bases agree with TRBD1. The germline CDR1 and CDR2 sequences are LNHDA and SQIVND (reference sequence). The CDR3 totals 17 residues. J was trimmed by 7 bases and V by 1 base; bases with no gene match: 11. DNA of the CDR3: TGTGCCAGTAGTATAGTGGGGGCGGGACAGGGTAGGAATGAGCAGTTCTTC. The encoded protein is CASSIVGAGQGRNEQFF.

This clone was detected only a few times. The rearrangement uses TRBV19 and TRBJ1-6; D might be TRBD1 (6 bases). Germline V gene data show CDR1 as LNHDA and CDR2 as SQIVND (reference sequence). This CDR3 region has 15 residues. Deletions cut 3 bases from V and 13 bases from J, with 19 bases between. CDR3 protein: CASSIQGTPYAPLHF. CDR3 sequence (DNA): TGTGCCAGTAGTATCCAGGGGACACCTTATGCTCCCCTCCACTTT.

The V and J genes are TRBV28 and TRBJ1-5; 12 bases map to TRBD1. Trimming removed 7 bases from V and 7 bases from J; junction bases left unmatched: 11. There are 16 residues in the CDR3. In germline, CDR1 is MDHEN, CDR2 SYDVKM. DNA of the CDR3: TGTGCCAGCATCCAGGGGACAGGGGGCGTCGGGCAGCCCCAGCATTTT. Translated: CASIQGTGGVGQPQHF.

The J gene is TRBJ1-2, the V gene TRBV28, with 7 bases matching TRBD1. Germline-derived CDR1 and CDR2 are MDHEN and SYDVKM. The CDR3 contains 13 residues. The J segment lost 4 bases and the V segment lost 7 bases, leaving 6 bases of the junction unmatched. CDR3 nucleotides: TGTGCCAGCATCATCCAGGGGGGCTATGGCTACACCTTC. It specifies CASIIQGGYGYTF.

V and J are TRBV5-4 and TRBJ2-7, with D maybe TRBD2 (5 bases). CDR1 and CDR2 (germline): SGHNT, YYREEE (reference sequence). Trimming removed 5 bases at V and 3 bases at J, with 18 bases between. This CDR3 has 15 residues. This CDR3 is CASSSDYQSRYEQYF. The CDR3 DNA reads TGTGCCAGCAGTTCCGACTATCAAAGCCGCTACGAGCAGTACTTC.

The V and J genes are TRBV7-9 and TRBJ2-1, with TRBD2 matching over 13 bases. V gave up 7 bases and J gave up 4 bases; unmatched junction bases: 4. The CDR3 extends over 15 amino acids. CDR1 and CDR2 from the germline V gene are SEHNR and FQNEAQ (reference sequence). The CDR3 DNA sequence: TGTGCCAGCACGACGACTAGCGGGGGGTACAATGAGCAGTTCTTC. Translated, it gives CASTTTSGGYNEQFF.

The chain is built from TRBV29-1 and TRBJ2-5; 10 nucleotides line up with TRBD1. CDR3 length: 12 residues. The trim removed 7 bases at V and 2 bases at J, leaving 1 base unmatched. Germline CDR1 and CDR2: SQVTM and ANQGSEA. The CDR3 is CSAGQGQETQYF. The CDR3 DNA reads TGCAGCGCGGGACAGGGGCAAGAGACCCAGTACTTC. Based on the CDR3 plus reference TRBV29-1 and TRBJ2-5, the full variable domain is SAVISQKPSRDICQRGTSLTIQCQVDSQVTMMFWYRQQPGQSLTLIATANQGSEATYESGFVIDKFPISRPNLTFSTLTVSNMSPEDSSIYLCSAGQGQETQYFGPGTRLLVL.

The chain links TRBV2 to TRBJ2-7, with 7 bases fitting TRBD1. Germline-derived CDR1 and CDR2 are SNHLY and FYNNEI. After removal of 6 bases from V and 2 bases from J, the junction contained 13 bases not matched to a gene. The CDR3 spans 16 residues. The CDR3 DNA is TGTGCCAGCAGAAGGAACAGGGGCCTTAATCCCTACGAGCAGTACTTC. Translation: CASRRNRGLNPYEQYF.

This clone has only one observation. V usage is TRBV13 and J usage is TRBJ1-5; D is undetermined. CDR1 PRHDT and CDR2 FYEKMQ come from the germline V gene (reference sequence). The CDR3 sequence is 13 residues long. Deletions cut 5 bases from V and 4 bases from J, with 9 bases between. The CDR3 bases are TGTGCCAGCAGCCCCGGACTTAATCAGCCCCAGCATTTT. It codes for CASSPGLNQPQHF. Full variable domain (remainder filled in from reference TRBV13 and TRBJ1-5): AAGVIQSPRHLIKEKRETATLKCYPIPRHDTVYWYQQGPGQDPQFLISFYEKMQSDKGSIPDRFSAQQFSDYHSELNMSSLELGDSALYFCASSPGLNQPQHFGDGTRLSIL.

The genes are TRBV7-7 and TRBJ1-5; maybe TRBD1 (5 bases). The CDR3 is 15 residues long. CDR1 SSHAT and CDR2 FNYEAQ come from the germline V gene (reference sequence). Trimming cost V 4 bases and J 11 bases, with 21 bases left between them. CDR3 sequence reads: CASSSPGGESLTQHF. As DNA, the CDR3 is TGTGCCAGCAGCTCCCCCGGGGGGGAATCATTGACCCAGCATTTT.

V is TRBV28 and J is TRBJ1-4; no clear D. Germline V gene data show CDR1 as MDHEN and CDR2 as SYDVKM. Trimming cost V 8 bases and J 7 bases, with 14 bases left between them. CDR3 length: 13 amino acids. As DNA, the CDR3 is TGTGCCAGCGGCGGTTGGGAGGGTGAAAAACTGTTTTTT. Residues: CASGGWEGEKLFF.

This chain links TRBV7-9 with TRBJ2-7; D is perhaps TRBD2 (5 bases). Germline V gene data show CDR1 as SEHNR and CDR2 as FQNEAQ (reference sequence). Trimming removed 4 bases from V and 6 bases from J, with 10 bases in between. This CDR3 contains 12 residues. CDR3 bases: TGTGCCAGCAGCTCAAGGGAGTCCGAGCAGTACTTC. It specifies CASSSRESEQYF.

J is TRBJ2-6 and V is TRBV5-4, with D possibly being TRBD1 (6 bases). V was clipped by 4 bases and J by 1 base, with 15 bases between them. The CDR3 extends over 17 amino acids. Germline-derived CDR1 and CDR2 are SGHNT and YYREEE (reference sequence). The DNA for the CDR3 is TGTGCCAGCAGCGCTACCGGGACACGATCTGGGGCCAACGTCCTGACTTTC. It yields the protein CASSATGTRSGANVLTF.

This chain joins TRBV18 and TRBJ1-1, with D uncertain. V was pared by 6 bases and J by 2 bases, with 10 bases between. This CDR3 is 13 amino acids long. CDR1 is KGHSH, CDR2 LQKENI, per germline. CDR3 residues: CASSPTVNTEAFF. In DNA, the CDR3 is TGTGCCAGCTCCCCTACAGTAAACACTGAAGCTTTCTTT.

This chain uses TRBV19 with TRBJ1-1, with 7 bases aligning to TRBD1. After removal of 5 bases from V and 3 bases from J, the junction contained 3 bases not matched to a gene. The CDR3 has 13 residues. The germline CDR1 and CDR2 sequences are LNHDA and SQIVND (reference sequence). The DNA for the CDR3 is TGTGCCAGTAGTCCTACAGGGGACACTGAAGCTTTCTTT. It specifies CASSPTGDTEAFF.

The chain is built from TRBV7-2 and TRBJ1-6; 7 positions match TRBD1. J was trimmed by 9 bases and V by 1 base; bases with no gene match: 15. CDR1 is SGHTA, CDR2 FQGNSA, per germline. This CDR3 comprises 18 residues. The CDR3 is CASSLEMGGQTRRSPLHF. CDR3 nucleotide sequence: TGTGCCAGCAGCTTAGAAATGGGGGGACAGACGAGGCGTTCACCCCTCCACTTT.

CDR3 DNA: TGTGCCATCAGTGTGGGTGCGGGGGGGCAAGATGAGCAGTTCTTC. Amino acid sequence: CAISVGAGGQDEQFF. V and J are TRBV10-3 and TRBJ2-1; 9 positions agree with TRBD2. Germline CDR1 is ENHRY and CDR2 is SYGVKD. The CDR3 consists of 15 residues. Unmatched junction bases numbered 9, after V lost 4 bases and J lost 8 bases.

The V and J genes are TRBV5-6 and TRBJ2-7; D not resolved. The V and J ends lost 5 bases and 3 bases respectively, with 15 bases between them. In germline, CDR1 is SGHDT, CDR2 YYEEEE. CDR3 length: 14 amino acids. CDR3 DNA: TGTGCCAGCAGTCAACGATACAACAGCTACGAGCAGTACTTC. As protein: CASSQRYNSYEQYF.

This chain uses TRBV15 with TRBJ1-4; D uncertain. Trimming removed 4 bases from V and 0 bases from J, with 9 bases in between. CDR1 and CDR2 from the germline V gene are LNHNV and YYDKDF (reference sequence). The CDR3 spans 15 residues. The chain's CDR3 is CATSTTQATNEKLFF. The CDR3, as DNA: TGTGCCACCAGCACGACTCAAGCAACTAATGAAAAACTGTTTTTT.

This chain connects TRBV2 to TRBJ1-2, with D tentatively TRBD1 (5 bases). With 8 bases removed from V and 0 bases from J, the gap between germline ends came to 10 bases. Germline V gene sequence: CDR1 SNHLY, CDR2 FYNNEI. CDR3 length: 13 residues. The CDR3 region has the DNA TGTGCCAGCGCTAGGGGTGCTAACTATGGCTACACCTTC. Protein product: CASARGANYGYTF.

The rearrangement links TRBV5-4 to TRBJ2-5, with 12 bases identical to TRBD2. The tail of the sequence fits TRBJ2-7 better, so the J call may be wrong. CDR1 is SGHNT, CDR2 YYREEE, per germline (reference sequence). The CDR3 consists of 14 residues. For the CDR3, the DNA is TGTGCCAGCAGACCGGGACTAGCGGGCTACGAGCAGTACTTC. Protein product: CASRPGLAGYEQYF.

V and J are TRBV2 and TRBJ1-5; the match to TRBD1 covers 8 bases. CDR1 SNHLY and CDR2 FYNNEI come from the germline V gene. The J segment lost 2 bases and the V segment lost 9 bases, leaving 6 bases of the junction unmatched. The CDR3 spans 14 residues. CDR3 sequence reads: CARGGQARNQPQHF. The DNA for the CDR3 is TGTGCCAGAGGGGGACAGGCCCGCAATCAGCCCCAGCATTTT.

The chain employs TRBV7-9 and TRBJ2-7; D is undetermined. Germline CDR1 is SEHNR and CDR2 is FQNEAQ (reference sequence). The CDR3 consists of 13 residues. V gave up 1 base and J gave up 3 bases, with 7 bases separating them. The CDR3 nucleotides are TGTGCCAGCAGCTTAGACGAGGACTACGAGCAGTACTTC. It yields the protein CASSLDEDYEQYF.

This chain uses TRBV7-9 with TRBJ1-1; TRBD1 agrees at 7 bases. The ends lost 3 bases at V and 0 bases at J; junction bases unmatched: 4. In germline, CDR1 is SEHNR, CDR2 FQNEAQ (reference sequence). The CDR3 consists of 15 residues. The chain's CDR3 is CASSLYRGMNTEAFF. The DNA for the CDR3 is TGTGCCAGCAGCTTGTACAGGGGAATGAACACTGAAGCTTTCTTT.

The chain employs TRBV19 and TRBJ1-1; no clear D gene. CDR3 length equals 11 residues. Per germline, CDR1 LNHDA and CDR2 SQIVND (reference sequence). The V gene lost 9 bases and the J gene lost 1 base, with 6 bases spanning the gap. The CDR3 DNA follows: TGTGCCAGCAGAAAGAACACTGAAGCTTTCTTT. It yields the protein CASRKNTEAFF.